The next 16 T cell receptor beta chains were all read from a single sample in a study of shared clonotypes between healthy human individuals. The method was immunoSEQ multiplex PCR; TCRdb's version includes in-frame clones alone and lacks a portion of them. The top ten hold over 1.5% of the sample, which has approximately 2,000,000 clones, over 85% seen once. Naive CD8 isolation took CD45RO-negative cells positively selected for CCR7 and excluded terminally differentiated effector memory CD45RA+ cells. Sequencing input: naive CD8+ T cells from PBMCs. These receptor sequences come from a man aged 18 to 30 in good health. Some clones in this sample may be carry-over from other donors' samples.

Note on this clone: One end of the junction is discordant with germline, which a read error may explain. The genes are TRBV10-3 and TRBJ2-7; a possible D gene is TRBD1 (6 bases). The CDR3 has 13 residues. Germline V gene lookup returns CDR1 ENHRY and CDR2 SYGVKD. The CDR3 DNA is TGTGCCATCGGTGAACAGGGTACCTACGAGCAGTACTTC. This sequence encodes CAIGEQGTYEQYF.

V gene TRBV2 combines with J gene TRBJ2-1; TRBD1 is a possible D gene (5 bases). V was clipped by 11 bases and J by 7 bases, with 15 bases between them. Germline-derived CDR1 and CDR2 are SNHLY and FYNNEI. This CDR3 has 12 residues. CDR3 nucleotide sequence: TGTGCCGTACACATCAAGGGGAATGAGCAGTTCTTC. This translates into CAVHIKGNEQFF.

The genes are TRBV28 and TRBJ2-4; D is unclear. Germline V gene data show CDR1 as MDHEN and CDR2 as SYDVKM. The CDR3 loop spans 14 amino acids. Trimming took off 5 bases at V and 4 bases at J, with 12 bases between the two ends. In DNA form, the CDR3 reads TGTGCCAGCAGTATACATACCGGAAAAAACATTCAGTACTTC. Protein product: CASSIHTGKNIQYF.

The genes are TRBV10-3 and TRBJ2-1; 8 bases agree with TRBD1. The CDR3 sequence is 13 residues long. Germline V gene sequence: CDR1 ENHRY, CDR2 SYGVKD. V lost 10 bases, J lost 7 bases, and 9 bases stayed unmatched. The DNA for the CDR3 is TGTGCCACCAACCAACAGGGGGAGAATGAGCAGTTCTTC. Encoded protein: CATNQQGENEQFF.

This clone was recorded only once. The chain combines TRBV9 with TRBJ2-2; D gene uncertain. CDR1 SGDLS and CDR2 YYNGEE come from the germline V gene. CDR3 length: 15 residues. V lost 3 bases to trimming and J lost 3 bases, with 12 bases between them. CDR3 amino acids: CASSANTLHTGELFF. CDR3 coding DNA: TGTGCCAGCAGCGCTAATACCCTTCACACCGGGGAGCTGTTTTTT.

This clone was detected once. The chain combines TRBV27 with TRBJ2-7, with 8 nucleotides matching TRBD1. The CDR3 contains 14 residues. Germline loops: CDR1 MNHEY, CDR2 SMNVEV (reference sequence). V gave up 4 bases and J gave up 6 bases; unmatched junction bases: 8. Here the CDR3 DNA reads TGTGCCAGCAGTTCCCCCAGGGGGCCGGGCGAGCAGTACTTC. Translating it yields CASSSPRGPGEQYF.

The CDR3 sequence is CASSEFGLNTEAFF. In DNA, the CDR3 is TGTGCCAGCAGTGAATTCGGCCTAAACACTGAAGCTTTCTTT. The chain couples TRBV6-1 to TRBJ1-1; D gene ambiguous. This CDR3 comprises 14 residues. The germline V gene encodes CDR1 MNHNS and CDR2 SASEGT. V dropped 2 bases and J dropped 2 bases, with 9 bases sitting between them.

To note about this clone: The junction and the germline gene differ at one end; a read error may be behind it. The chain links TRBV7-2 to TRBJ2-7; the match to TRBD2 covers 8 bases. CDR1 SGHTA and CDR2 FQGNSA come from the germline V gene. The CDR3 is 12 amino acids. The CDR3 loop reads CASSGGVVEREF. For the CDR3, the DNA is TGTGCCAGCAGCGGGGGAGTCGTCGAGCGGGAGTTC.

This chain uses TRBV25-1 with TRBJ1-1; D not resolved. V dropped 0 bases and J dropped 1 base, with 12 bases sitting between them. The CDR3 loop spans 16 amino acids. From germline, CDR1 is MGHDK and CDR2 SYGVNS. CDR3 sequence reads: CASSEYPPVGNTEAFF. CDR3 sequence (DNA): TGTGCCAGCAGTGAATATCCCCCGGTGGGGAACACTGAAGCTTTCTTT.

CDR3 DNA sequence: TGCGCCAGCAGCACCTCGGTGTCGGAGACCCAGTACTTC. Its protein is CASSTSVSETQYF. This chain joins TRBV10-2 and TRBJ2-5, with D hard to call. Germline CDR1 and CDR2: WSHSY and SAAADI. V gave up 6 bases and J gave up 5 bases, with 13 bases separating them. This CDR3 spans 13 amino acids.

The V call is TRBV11-2, the J call TRBJ2-7; 7 bases fit TRBD1. J was trimmed by 3 bases and V by 5 bases; bases with no gene match: 4. Germline-derived CDR1 and CDR2 are SGHAT and FQNNGV. This CDR3 spans 13 amino acids. CDR3 DNA sequence: TGTGCCAGCAGCACCAGGGACAGCTACGAGCAGTACTTC. Its protein is CASSTRDSYEQYF.

This chain links TRBV6-5 with TRBJ2-7, with 8 bases identical to TRBD2. Germline loops: CDR1 MNHEY, CDR2 SVGAGI. This CDR3 has 15 amino acids. After removal of 4 bases from V and 6 bases from J, the junction contained 11 bases not matched to a gene. CDR3 region: CASSFTTGTSVEQYF. CDR3 sequence (DNA): TGTGCCAGCAGTTTCACGACCGGGACTAGTGTCGAGCAGTACTTC.

This clone was counted once. V is TRBV10-3 and J is TRBJ1-3; D might be TRBD1 (6 bases). V lost 3 bases, J lost 0 bases, and 12 bases lay in between. The CDR3 totals 16 residues. Germline-derived CDR1 and CDR2 are ENHRY and SYGVKD. The CDR3, as DNA: TGTGCCATCAGTGACGACAGGCCGGTCTCTGGAAACACCATATATTTT. Encoded protein: CAISDDRPVSGNTIYF.

The gene calls are TRBV29-1 and TRBJ1-3; TRBD1 is a possible D gene (6 bases). Trimming removed 8 bases at V and 4 bases at J, with 9 bases between. Germline CDR1 SQVTM, CDR2 ANQGSEA. The CDR3 is 11 residues long. The CDR3 nucleotides read TGCAGCTATGGACAGGGAAACACCATATATTTT. Residues: CSYGQGNTIYF.

This chain joins TRBV7-9 and TRBJ2-1; D is possibly TRBD1 (6 bases). Trimming cost V 7 bases and J 4 bases, with 11 bases left between them. The CDR3 sequence is 13 residues long. Germline values: CDR1 SEHNR, CDR2 FQNEAQ (reference sequence). The CDR3 here is CASTDSLYNEQFF. The CDR3 DNA sequence: TGTGCCAGCACGGACAGTTTATACAATGAGCAGTTCTTC.

The chain employs TRBV13 and TRBJ2-5; the D call may be TRBD1 or TRBD2 (5 bases each). V gave up 5 bases and J gave up 0 bases, with 16 bases separating them. Germline CDR1 PRHDT, CDR2 FYEKMQ (reference sequence). The CDR3 consists of 16 residues. The CDR3 reads CASSPAQGEYQETQYF. CDR3 DNA sequence: TGTGCCAGCAGCCCAGCCCAGGGAGAGTACCAAGAGACCCAGTACTTC.